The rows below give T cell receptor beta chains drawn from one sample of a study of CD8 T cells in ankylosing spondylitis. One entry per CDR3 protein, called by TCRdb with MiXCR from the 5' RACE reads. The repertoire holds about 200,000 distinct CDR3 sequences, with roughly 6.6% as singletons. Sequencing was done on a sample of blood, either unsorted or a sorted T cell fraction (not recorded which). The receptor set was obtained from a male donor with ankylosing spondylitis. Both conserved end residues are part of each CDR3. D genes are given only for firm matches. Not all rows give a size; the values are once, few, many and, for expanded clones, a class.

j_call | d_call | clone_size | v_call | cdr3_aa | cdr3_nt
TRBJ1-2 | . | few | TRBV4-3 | CASSRHGVDYGYTF | TGCGCCAGCAGCCGGCACGGGGTGGACTATGGCTACACCTTC
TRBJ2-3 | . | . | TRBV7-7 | CASSLLRNTDTQYF | TGTGCTAGCAGCTTGCTACGAAACACAGATACGCAGTATTTT
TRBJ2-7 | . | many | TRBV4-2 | CASSQEGRHYEQYF | TGTGCCAGCAGCCAAGAGGGCAGGCACTACGAGCAGTACTTC
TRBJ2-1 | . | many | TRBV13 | CASSTRDAYNEQFF | TGTGCCAGCAGCACCCGAGACGCATACAATGAGCAGTTCTTC
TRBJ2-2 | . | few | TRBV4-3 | CASSQQLGYTGELFF | TGCGCCAGCAGCCAGCAACTGGGGTACACCGGGGAGCTGTTTTTT
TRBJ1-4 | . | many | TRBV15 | CATSAYRENNEKLFF | TGTGCCACCAGCGCGTACCGGGAGAATAATGAAAAACTGTTTTTT
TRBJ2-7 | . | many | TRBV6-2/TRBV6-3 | CASSPAGTDVSEQYF | TGTGCCAGCAGCCCCGCGGGGACAGATGTTTCCGAGCAGTACTTC
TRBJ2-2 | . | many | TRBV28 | CASSAGQLNTGELFF | TGTGCCAGCAGCGCGGGACAGCTAAACACCGGGGAGCTGTTTTTT
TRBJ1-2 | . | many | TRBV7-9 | CASSSLTVLRNYGYTF | TGTGCCAGCAGCTCCCTGACGGTCCTACGGAACTATGGCTACACCTTC
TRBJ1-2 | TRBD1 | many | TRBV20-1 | CSAKTGGNYGYTF | TGCAGTGCAAAGACAGGGGGCAACTATGGCTACACCTTC
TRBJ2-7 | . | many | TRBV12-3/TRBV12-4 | CASSPGYEQYF | TGTGCCAGCAGCCCTGGATACGAGCAGTACTTC
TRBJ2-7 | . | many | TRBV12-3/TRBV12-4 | CASSLEGGAYEQYF | TGTGCCAGCAGTTTAGAGGGCGGAGCCTACGAGCAGTACTTC
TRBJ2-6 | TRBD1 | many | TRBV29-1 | CSVEDGRGRGANVLTF | TGCAGCGTTGAAGATGGTAGGGGGCGCGGGGCCAACGTCCTGACTTTC
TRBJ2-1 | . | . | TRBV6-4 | CASSDPGAPYNEQFF | TGTGCCAGCAGTGACCCGGGGGCTCCCTACAATGAGCAGTTCTTC
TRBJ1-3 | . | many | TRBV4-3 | CASSENDARWFREGNTIYF | TGCGCCAGCAGCGAAAATGACGCAAGATGGTTCAGGGAGGGAAACACCATATATTTT
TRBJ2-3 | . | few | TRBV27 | CASTWGDTQYF | TGTGCCAGCACTTGGGGGGATACGCAGTATTTT
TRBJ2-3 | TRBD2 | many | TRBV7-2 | CASRTSNTDTQYF | TGTGCCAGCAGGACTAGCAACACAGATACGCAGTATTTT
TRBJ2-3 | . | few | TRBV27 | CASSFLGKGRGEADTQYF | TGTGCCAGCAGTTTCCTCGGGAAGGGGCGAGGGGAAGCAGATACGCAGTATTTT
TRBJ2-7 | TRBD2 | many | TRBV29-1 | CSVEGAGGNYEQYF | TGCAGCGTTGAAGGGGCGGGAGGAAACTACGAGCAGTACTTC
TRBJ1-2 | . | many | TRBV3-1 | CASSQGRHFNYGYTF | TGTGCCAGCAGCCAAGGTCGCCATTTTAACTATGGCTACACCTTC
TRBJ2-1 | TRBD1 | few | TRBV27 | CASSLRTGINEQFF | TGTGCCAGCAGTTTACGGACAGGGATCAATGAGCAGTTCTTC
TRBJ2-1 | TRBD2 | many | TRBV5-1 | CASSGTSGSYNEQFF | TGCGCCAGCAGCGGGACTAGCGGATCCTACAATGAGCAGTTCTTC
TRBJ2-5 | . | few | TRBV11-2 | CASSLWGQQASQPQYF | TGTGCCAGCAGCTTATGGGGCCAGCAGGCCTCTCAACCCCAGTACTTC
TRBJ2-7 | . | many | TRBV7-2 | CASSLGLPTYEQYF | TGTGCCAGCAGCCTTGGCCTACCTACCTACGAGCAGTACTTC
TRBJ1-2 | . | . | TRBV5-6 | CASSFSEYGYTF | TGTGCCAGCAGCTTCTCAGAGTATGGCTACACCTTC
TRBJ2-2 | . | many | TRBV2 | CASSEFRVSGTGELFF | TGTGCCAGCAGTGAATTCCGGGTTTCGGGCACCGGGGAGCTGTTTTTT
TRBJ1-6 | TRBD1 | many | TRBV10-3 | CAISGGGTGGNSPLHF | TGTGCCATCAGCGGAGGGGGGACAGGGGGGAATTCACCCCTCCACTTT
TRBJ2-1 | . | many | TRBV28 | CASTPVPSTAYNEQFF | TGTGCCAGCACCCCGGTGCCTAGCACAGCATACAATGAGCAGTTCTTC
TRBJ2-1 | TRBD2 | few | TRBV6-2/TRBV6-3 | CASSPLAGGVHEQFF | TGTGCCAGCAGCCCCCTAGCGGGGGGGGTTCATGAGCAGTTCTTC
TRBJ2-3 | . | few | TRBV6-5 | CASSYSFGASTDTQYF | TGTGCCAGCAGTTACTCGTTCGGGGCTAGCACAGATACGCAGTATTTT
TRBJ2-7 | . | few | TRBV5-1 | CASSLISTSSYEQYF | TGCGCCAGCAGCTTGATTTCAACTAGCTCCTACGAGCAGTACTTC
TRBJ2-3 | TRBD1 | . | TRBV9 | CASSGGTGGWDTQYF | TGTGCCAGCAGCGGCGGGACAGGGGGTTGGGATACGCAGTATTTT
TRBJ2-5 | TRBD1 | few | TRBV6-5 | CASSYGTGGGETQYF | TGTGCCAGCAGTTACGGGACAGGGGGCGGAGAGACCCAGTACTTC
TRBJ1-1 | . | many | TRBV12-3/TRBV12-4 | CASSLEGVRTEAFF | TGTGCCAGCAGTTTAGAAGGGGTCCGGACTGAAGCTTTCTTT
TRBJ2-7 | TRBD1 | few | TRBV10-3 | CAISVRGRPTYEQYF | TGTGCCATCAGTGTCAGGGGGCGACCCACCTACGAGCAGTACTTC
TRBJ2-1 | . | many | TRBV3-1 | CASSYYRANEQFF | TGTGCCAGCAGCTATTACAGGGCCAATGAGCAGTTCTTC
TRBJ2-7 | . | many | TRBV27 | CASSFSQGPKSYEQYF | TGTGCCAGCAGTTTTAGTCAGGGACCCAAGTCCTACGAGCAGTACTTC
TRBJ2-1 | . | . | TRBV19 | CASSIEMLSEAYNEQFF | TGTGCCAGTAGTATAGAAATGCTAAGCGAAGCTTACAATGAGCAGTTCTTC
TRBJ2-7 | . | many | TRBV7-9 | CASSLTSYEQYF | TGTGCCAGCAGCCTCACCTCCTACGAGCAGTACTTC
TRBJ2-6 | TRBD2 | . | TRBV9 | CASSDHRGGDGANVLTF | TGTGCCAGCAGCGACCACCGGGGGGGAGACGGGGCCAACGTCCTGACTTTC
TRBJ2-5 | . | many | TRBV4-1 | CASSQGLRQETQYF | TGCGCCAGCAGCCAAGGGCTTAGACAAGAGACCCAGTACTTC
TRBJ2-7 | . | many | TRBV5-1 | CASSLNADEQYF | TGCGCCAGCAGCTTGAACGCTGACGAGCAGTACTTC
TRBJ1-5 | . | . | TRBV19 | CASTHREWSNQPQHF | TGTGCCAGTACCCACAGGGAGTGGAGCAATCAGCCCCAGCATTTT
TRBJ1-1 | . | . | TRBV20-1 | CSSSSFPGQLNTEAFF | TGCAGTTCTTCCTCTTTTCCGGGACAACTGAACACTGAAGCTTTCTTT
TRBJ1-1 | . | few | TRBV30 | CAWIDVSGGKREAFF | TGTGCCTGGATCGACGTATCCGGGGGGAAGAGAGAAGCTTTCTTT
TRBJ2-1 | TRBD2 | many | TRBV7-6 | CASSLDPSGDRYNEQFF | TGTGCCAGCAGCTTAGACCCTAGCGGGGACCGATACAATGAGCAGTTCTTC
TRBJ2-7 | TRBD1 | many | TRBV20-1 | CSAREQGGVRIYEQYF | TGCAGTGCTAGGGAACAGGGGGGCGTGCGGATCTACGAGCAGTACTTC
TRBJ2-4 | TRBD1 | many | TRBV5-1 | CASSPGTENIQYF | TGCGCCAGCAGCCCGGGGACAGAAAACATTCAGTACTTC
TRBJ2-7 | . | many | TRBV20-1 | CSARVGGPYVQYF | TGCAGTGCTAGAGTTGGAGGGCCCTACGTGCAGTACTTC
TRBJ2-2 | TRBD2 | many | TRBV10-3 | CAISELAGVTGELFF | TGTGCCATCAGTGAACTAGCGGGAGTGACCGGGGAGCTGTTTTTT
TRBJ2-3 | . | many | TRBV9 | CASSVQGTSTDTQYF | TGTGCCAGCAGCGTGCAGGGTACTAGCACAGATACGCAGTATTTT
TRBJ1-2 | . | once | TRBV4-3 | CASSPRDEDGYTF | TGCGCCAGCAGCCCCCGAGACGAGGATGGCTACACCTTC
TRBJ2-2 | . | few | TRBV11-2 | CASRVSVGELFF | TGTGCCAGCAGAGTGTCGGTCGGGGAGCTGTTTTTT
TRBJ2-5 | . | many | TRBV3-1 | CASSQTVMYQETQYF | TGTGCCAGCAGCCAAACAGTAATGTACCAAGAGACCCAGTACTTC
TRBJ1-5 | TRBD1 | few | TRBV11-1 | CASSLEPLDRGWGQPQHF | TGTGCCAGCAGCTTAGAACCCCTGGACAGGGGATGGGGACAGCCCCAGCATTTT
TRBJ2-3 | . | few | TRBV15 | CATSRDQGFSSTDTQYF | TGTGCCACCAGCAGAGATCAGGGCTTCTCTAGCACAGATACGCAGTATTTT
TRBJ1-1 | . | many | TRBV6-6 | CASINWGGEAFF | TGTGCCAGCATCAACTGGGGAGGTGAAGCTTTCTTT
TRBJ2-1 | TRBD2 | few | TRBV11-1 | CASSLPPGGGYEQFF | TGTGCCAGCAGCTTACCCCCCGGGGGGGGCTATGAGCAGTTCTTC
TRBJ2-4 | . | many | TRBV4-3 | CASSPESVAVGLAKNIQYF | TGCGCCAGCAGCCCCGAGTCGGTGGCGGTAGGACTAGCCAAAAACATTCAGTACTTC